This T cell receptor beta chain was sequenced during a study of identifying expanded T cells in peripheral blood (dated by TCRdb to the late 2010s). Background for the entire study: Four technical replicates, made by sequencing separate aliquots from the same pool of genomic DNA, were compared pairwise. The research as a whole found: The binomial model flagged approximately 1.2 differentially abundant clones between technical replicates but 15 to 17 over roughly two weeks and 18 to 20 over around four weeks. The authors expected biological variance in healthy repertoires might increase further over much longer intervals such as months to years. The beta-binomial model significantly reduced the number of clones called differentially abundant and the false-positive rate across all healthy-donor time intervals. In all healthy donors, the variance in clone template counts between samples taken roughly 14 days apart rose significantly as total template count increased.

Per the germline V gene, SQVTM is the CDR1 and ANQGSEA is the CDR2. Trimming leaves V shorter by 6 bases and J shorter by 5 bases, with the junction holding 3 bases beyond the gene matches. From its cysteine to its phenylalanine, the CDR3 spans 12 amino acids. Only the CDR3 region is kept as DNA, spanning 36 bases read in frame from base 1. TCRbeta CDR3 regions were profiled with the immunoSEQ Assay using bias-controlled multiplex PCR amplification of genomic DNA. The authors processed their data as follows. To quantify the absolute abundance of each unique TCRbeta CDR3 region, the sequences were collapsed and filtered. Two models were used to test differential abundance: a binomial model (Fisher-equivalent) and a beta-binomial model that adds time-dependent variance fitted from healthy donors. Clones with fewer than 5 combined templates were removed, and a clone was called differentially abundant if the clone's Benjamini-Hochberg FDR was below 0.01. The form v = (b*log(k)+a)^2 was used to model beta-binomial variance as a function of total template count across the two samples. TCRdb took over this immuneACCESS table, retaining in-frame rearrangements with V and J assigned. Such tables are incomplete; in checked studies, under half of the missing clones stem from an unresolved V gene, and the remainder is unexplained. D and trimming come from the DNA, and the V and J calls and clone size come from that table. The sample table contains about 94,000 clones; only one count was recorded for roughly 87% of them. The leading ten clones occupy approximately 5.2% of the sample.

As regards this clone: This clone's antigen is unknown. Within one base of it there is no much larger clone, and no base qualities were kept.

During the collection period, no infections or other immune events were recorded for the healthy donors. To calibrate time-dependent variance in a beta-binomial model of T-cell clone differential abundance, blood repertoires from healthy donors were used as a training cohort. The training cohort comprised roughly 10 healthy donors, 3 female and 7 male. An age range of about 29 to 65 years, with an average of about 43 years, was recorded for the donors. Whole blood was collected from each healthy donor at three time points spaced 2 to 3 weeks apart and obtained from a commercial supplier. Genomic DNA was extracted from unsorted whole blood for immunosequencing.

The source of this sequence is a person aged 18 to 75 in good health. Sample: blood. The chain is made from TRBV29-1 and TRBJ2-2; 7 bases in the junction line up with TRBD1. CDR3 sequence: CSVQGTTGELFF. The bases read TGCAGCGTACAGGGGACAACCGGGGAGCTGTTTTTT.